This T cell receptor beta chain emerged from a study of tumor and adjacent non-tumor tissue in lung cancer. Study-level background: The patients, some ten men and four to six women, were roughly 30 to 80 with stage I to III disease.

Germline V gives CDR1 SQVTM, CDR2 ANQGSEA. The CDR3 is 14 amino acids. Trimming stripped 3 bases from V and 8 bases from J, with 17 bases between. The library came from three nested PCR rounds adapted from ARM-PCR protocols. One entry per CDR3 protein, called by TCRdb with MiXCR from the multiplex PCR reads. The sample has some 80,000 distinct CDR3 sequences; roughly two thirds are singletons. This sample's RNA came from whole unsorted tissue. The chain combines TRBV29-1 with TRBJ2-4; a weak D match, TRBD2 (6 bases). This receptor was identified in a middle-aged woman with non-small cell lung cancer. The specimen sequenced was lung tumor tissue. The CDR3 DNA is TGCAGCGTTGAGGGGGGAGCGGTAAAATACATTCAGTACTTC. Its protein is CSVEGGAVKYIQYF.